The sequence of this T cell receptor beta chain was determined in a study of human T cells and chemical hapten exposure. Overall study results and limits: TCRs whose frequency exceeded 1 in 1000 remained the same following DPC sensitization.

TCRdb re-analysed the RACE reads in MiXCR, keeping a single row per CDR3 protein. This table has 120,000 or so distinct CDR3 sequences, approximately 10% appearing once. This clonotype was observed a handful of times. No antigen is known for it. Time point defined: patch test 3, about 24 weeks after DPC sensitization. Noted treatment: therapeutic diphenylcyclopropenone sensitization with weekly scalp DPC. CDR1 and CDR2 (germline): DFQATT, SNEGSKA (reference sequence). CDR3 size: 14 residues. Trimming removed 3 bases at V and 2 bases at J, with 13 bases between. This clonotype originated in a woman in her forties or fifties with alopecia areata. Some clones in this sample may be carry-over from other donors' samples. V and J are TRBV20-1 and TRBJ2-5; D unclear. Sequencing used whole blood, obtained in connection with sensitization to the hapten diphenylcyclopropenone (DPC). The CDR3 nucleotides are TGCAGTGCTAGCCTTCGGGTCCATCAAGAGACCCAGTACTTC. As protein: CSASLRVHQETQYF.